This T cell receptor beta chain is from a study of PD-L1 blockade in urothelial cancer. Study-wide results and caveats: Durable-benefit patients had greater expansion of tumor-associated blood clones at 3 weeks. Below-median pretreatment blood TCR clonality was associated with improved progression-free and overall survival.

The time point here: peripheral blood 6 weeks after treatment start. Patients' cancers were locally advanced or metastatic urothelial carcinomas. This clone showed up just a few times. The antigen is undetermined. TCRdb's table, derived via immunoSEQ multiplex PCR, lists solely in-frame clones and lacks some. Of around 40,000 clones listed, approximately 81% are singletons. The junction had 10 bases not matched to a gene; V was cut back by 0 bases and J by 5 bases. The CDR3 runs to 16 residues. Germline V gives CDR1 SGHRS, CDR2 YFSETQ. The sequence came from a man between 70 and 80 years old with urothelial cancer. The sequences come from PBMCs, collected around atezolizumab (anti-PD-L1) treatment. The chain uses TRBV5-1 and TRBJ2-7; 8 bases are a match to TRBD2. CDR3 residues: CASSLALAGGRNEQYF. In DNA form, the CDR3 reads TGCGCCAGCAGCTTGGCCTTGGCGGGAGGACGGAACGAGCAGTACTTC.